These 30 T cell receptor beta chains were sequenced from one sample in a study of breast tumors, draining lymph nodes, adjacent tissues. TCRdb processed the multiplex PCR reads anew with MiXCR; each CDR3 protein has one entry. The data hold about 15,000 distinct CDR3 sequences, with less than 65% observed a single time. The source material was tumor-adjacent breast tissue. The receptors come from a female donor with breast cancer. Some clones in this sample may be carry-over from other donors' samples.

The chain carries TRBV2 and TRBJ2-7, with TRBD2 matching 10 bases. Losses at the gene ends were 2 bases for V and 5 bases for J; bases not matched to a gene: 6. The CDR3 contains 15 residues. Germline V CDR1 and CDR2: SNHLY, FYNNEI. As DNA, the CDR3 is TGTGCCAGCAGTGAAAGTCAGCGGGAGGGTAACGAGCAGTACTTC. Protein product: CASSESQREGNEQYF.

The chain joins TRBV6-2 or TRBV6-3 to TRBJ2-2, with a tentative D call TRBD2 (6 bases). This CDR3 spans 14 amino acids. V lost 5 bases, J lost 4 bases, and 11 bases lay in between. Germline V gene lookup returns CDR1 MNHEY and CDR2 SVGEGT. The CDR3 nucleotides read TGTGCCAGCAGTATCCGGGGGTCCACCGGGGAGCTGTTTTTT. As protein: CASSIRGSTGELFF.

This clonotype was detected many times. The CDR3 spells CASSSQGFGELFF. CDR3 sequence (DNA): TGTGCCAGCAGCTCTCAGGGGTTCGGGGAGCTGTTTTTT. V is TRBV9 and J is TRBJ2-2; TRBD1 is a possible D gene (6 bases). V lost 4 bases to trimming and J lost 7 bases, with 11 bases between them. CDR1 and CDR2 from the germline V gene are SGDLS and YYNGEE. This CDR3 spans 13 amino acids.

This rearrangement joins TRBV2 to TRBJ1-5; D gene unclear. This CDR3 is 13 amino acids long. V was cut by 8 bases and J by 4 bases, with 12 bases left in between. Germline loops: CDR1 SNHLY, CDR2 FYNNEI. The CDR3 sequence: CASRLGRNQPQHF. The CDR3 DNA reads TGTGCCAGCCGGTTAGGACGAAATCAGCCCCAGCATTTT.

By proportion, this clonotype is medium-sized. The V call is TRBV24-1, the J call TRBJ2-1; weak D call: TRBD2 (6 bases). V shed 4 bases and J shed 9 bases, with 12 bases lying between them. The germline gives CDR1 KGHDR, CDR2 SFDVKD. The CDR3 has 13 amino acids. DNA for the CDR3: TGTGCCACCAGTGACCCCTCCGGGAGTGAGCAGTTCTTC. Amino acids: CATSDPSGSEQFF.

This clonotype is labeled as medium-sized. This sequence joins TRBV25-1 and TRBJ2-7; D not certain. Trimming left V 8 bases short and J 0 bases short, with 11 bases between. The V gene's germline CDR1 is MGHDK and CDR2 SYGVNS. The CDR3 covers 13 residues. CDR3 sequence: CASQTLFSYEQYF. CDR3 coding DNA: TGTGCCAGCCAGACCTTGTTCTCCTACGAGCAGTACTTC.

This clonotype has ten or more counts. This chain uses TRBV12-3 or TRBV12-4 with TRBJ1-5, with 8 nucleotides matching TRBD1. This CDR3 is 17 amino acids long. Unmatched junction bases numbered 6, after V lost 2 bases and J lost 0 bases. The CDR3: CASSLWGGQGSNQPQHF. The CDR3 DNA sequence: TGTGCCAGCAGTTTATGGGGAGGACAGGGTAGCAATCAGCCCCAGCATTTT.

By share, this clonotype ranks as large. This chain connects TRBV20-1 to TRBJ2-7, with 10 bases lining up with TRBD2. V shed 3 bases, J shed 4 bases, and the junction held 3 bases outside the gene matches. This CDR3 has 13 residues. Germline V gene sequence: CDR1 DFQATT, CDR2 SNEGSKA (reference sequence). CDR3 in DNA: TGCAGTGCTAGTGCTAGCGGGAGTTACGAGCAGTACTTC. Its protein is CSASASGSYEQYF.

This clonotype is labeled as medium-sized. This chain links TRBV2 with TRBJ2-7; 7 positions agree with TRBD1. The length of the CDR3 is 13 residues. Germline assignment: CDR1 SNHLY and CDR2 FYNNEI. V was pared by 4 bases and J by 5 bases, with 5 bases of the junction left unmatched. CDR3 sequence: CASSGRQGDEQYF. The CDR3 DNA reads as TGTGCCAGCAGTGGTCGACAGGGCGACGAGCAGTACTTC.

This clonotype showed up many times. The chain has TRBV4-1 and TRBJ2-3; TRBD2 matches at 12 bases. Germline assignment: CDR1 MGHRA and CDR2 YSYEKL. CDR3 length: 19 residues. With 3 bases clipped from V and 1 base from J, the junction kept 11 bases outside the gene matches. The CDR3 sequence is CASSQKRLAGGPGTDTQYF. The CDR3 region has the DNA TGCGCCAGCAGCCAGAAGCGTCTAGCGGGAGGGCCTGGCACAGATACGCAGTATTTT.

This clonotype is labeled as large. V usage is TRBV24-1 and J usage is TRBJ1-2, with D possibly being TRBD1 (5 bases). The V gene lost 7 bases and the J gene lost 2 bases, with 7 bases spanning the gap. Germline loops: CDR1 KGHDR, CDR2 SFDVKD. This CDR3 region has 12 residues. The CDR3 bases are TGTGCCACCAGCGACAGCAACTATGGCTACACCTTC. This codes for CATSDSNYGYTF.

This clonotype is medium-sized (0.01 to 0.1%) within its sample. The chain links TRBV20-1 to TRBJ2-7; D is unclear. The CDR3 is 14 residues long. Germline CDR1 is DFQATT and CDR2 is SNEGSKA (reference sequence). V was cut by 3 bases and J by 5 bases, with 17 bases left in between. In nucleotides, the CDR3 is TGCAGTGCTAGGGGGATCCTGGGAACCAACGAGCAGTACTTC. Translating gives CSARGILGTNEQYF.

This clonotype was picked up many times. This rearrangement joins TRBV2 to TRBJ1-5, with TRBD1 identical over 7 bases. CDR1 SNHLY and CDR2 FYNNEI come from the germline V gene. V was pared by 6 bases and J by 1 base, with 6 bases of the junction left unmatched. The CDR3 length is 15 residues. CDR3 sequence reads: CASSLNRGSNQPQHF. DNA of the CDR3: TGTGCCAGCAGCCTAAACAGGGGCAGCAATCAGCCCCAGCATTTT. The variable domain in full, completed from reference TRBV2 and TRBJ1-5, reads EPEVTQTPSHQVTQMGQEVILRCVPISNHLYFYWYRQILGQKVEFLVSFYNNEISEKSEIFDDQFSVERPDGSNFTLKIRSTKLEDSAMYFCASSLNRGSNQPQHFGDGTRLSIL.

V gene TRBV10-3 combines with J gene TRBJ1-2; 8 nucleotides agree with TRBD1. This CDR3 has 13 amino acids. The germline V gene encodes CDR1 ENHRY and CDR2 SYGVKD. V lost 7 bases, J lost 3 bases, and 4 bases stayed unmatched. In DNA, the CDR3 is TGTGCCATCACCCAGACAGGGGACTATGGCTACACCTTC. This encodes CAITQTGDYGYTF.

In its sample, this clonotype ranks as medium-sized. The chain carries TRBV20-1 and TRBJ2-3; TRBD2 matches at 12 bases. The CDR3 spans 14 residues. J gave up 6 bases and V 4 bases, and 5 bases lay outside the gene matches. CDR1 and CDR2 from the germline V gene are DFQATT and SNEGSKA (reference sequence). The CDR3 loop reads CSATRLAGVDTQYF. For the CDR3, the DNA is TGCAGTGCTACAAGACTAGCGGGAGTGGATACGCAGTATTTT.

In its sample, this clonotype was seen many times. The chain is built from TRBV6-2 or TRBV6-3 and TRBJ2-4; 9 positions match TRBD1. This CDR3 is built from 15 residues. V dropped 7 bases and J dropped 4; count of bases not matched to a gene: 8. Per the germline V gene, CDR1 is MNHEY and CDR2 is SVGEGT. The CDR3 sequence: CASKTGGRGKNIQYF. The CDR3 DNA is TGTGCCAGCAAAACAGGGGGCAGAGGTAAAAACATTCAGTACTTC.

CDR3 sequence (DNA): TGTGCCTGGAACCTCGGACGGGCAGATCAGCCCCAGCATTTT. Translating gives CAWNLGRADQPQHF. The chain couples TRBV30 to TRBJ1-5; D remains ambiguous. Germline CDR1 is GTSNPN and CDR2 is SVGIG (reference sequence). V gave up 4 bases and J gave up 5 bases, with 15 bases separating them. The CDR3 has 14 amino acids.

The sample holds many counts of this clonotype. This chain joins TRBV25-1 and TRBJ2-4; 7 bases fit TRBD2. Germline V lookup: CDR1 MGHDK, CDR2 SYGVNS. The CDR3 runs to 14 residues. J was trimmed by 8 bases and V by 5 bases; bases with no gene match: 9. The CDR3 sequence is CASSIGAGADIQYF. CDR3 nucleotide sequence: TGTGCCAGCAGTATAGGGGCGGGAGCGGACATTCAGTACTTC. The whole variable domain, remainder taken from reference TRBV25-1 and TRBJ2-4, is EADIYQTPRYLVIGTGKKITLECSQTMGHDKMYWYQQDPGMELHLIHYSYGVNSTEKGDLSSESTVSRIRTEHFPLTLESARPSHTSQYLCASSIGAGADIQYFGAGTRLSVL.

In this sample, this clonotype turned up a few times. The CDR3 reads CATSDYLAGDGTDTQYF. As DNA, the CDR3 is TGTGCCACCAGTGACTACCTAGCGGGAGATGGGACAGATACGCAGTATTTT. The chain recombines TRBV24-1 with TRBJ2-3, with 10 bases matching TRBD2. This CDR3 region has 17 residues. Trimming removed 4 bases from V and 3 bases from J; junction bases left unmatched: 9. CDR1 KGHDR and CDR2 SFDVKD come from the germline V gene.

This chain links TRBV5-4 with TRBJ1-2; D possibly corresponds to TRBD1 (6 bases). This CDR3 is 12 amino acids long. Per the germline V gene, CDR1 is SGHNT and CDR2 is YYREEE (reference sequence). Trimming shortened V by 4 bases and J by 4 bases, and 8 bases separated the two germline ends. CDR3 DNA sequence: TGTGCCAGCAGCCTACAGGGCTATGGCTACACCTTC. It codes for CASSLQGYGYTF.

Note on this clonotype: A junction boundary mismatches the germline segment, possibly from a read error. The chain combines TRBV19 with TRBJ2-1; D not resolved. Germline-derived CDR1 and CDR2 are LNHDA and SQIVND (reference sequence). There are 9 residues in the CDR3. The CDR3 DNA sequence: TGTGCCAGTAGTATTGGGCAGTCCTTC. Protein sequence: CASSIGQSF.

By share of the sample, this clonotype is medium-sized. V is TRBV14 and J is TRBJ2-1, with TRBD2 matching over 9 bases. The CDR3 covers 17 residues. J lost 3 bases, V lost 0 bases, and 6 bases had no gene match. Germline V gene lookup returns CDR1 SGHDN and CDR2 FVKESK. The DNA for the CDR3 is TGTGCCAGCAGCCAAGATCGGAGACTAGCGGTCTACAATGAGCAGTTCTTC. This sequence encodes CASSQDRRLAVYNEQFF.

This clonotype was seen ten or more times. The chain carries TRBV27 and TRBJ1-4; possibly TRBD1 for D (5 bases). CDR3 length: 15 residues. Germline loops: CDR1 MNHEY, CDR2 SMNVEV (reference sequence). V was shortened by 5 bases and J by 7 bases, with 17 bases between the two germline ends. CDR3 protein: CASSPSGTWGEKLFF. CDR3 nucleotides: TGTGCCAGCAGTCCATCCGGGACGTGGGGTGAAAAACTGTTTTTT.

This clonotype is categorized as medium-sized. The V and J genes are TRBV10-1 and TRBJ2-7; a weak D match, TRBD2 (6 bases). V dropped 8 bases and J dropped 0 bases, with 17 bases sitting between them. CDR3 length: 15 amino acids. Germline CDR1 reads WNHNN; CDR2 reads SYGVQD (reference sequence). The CDR3 here is CASPAGRGSSYEQYF. CDR3 in DNA: TGCGCCAGCCCGGCGGGGCGGGGAAGCTCCTACGAGCAGTACTTC.

The V and J genes are TRBV10-3 and TRBJ2-1, with D unresolved. Germline assignment: CDR1 ENHRY and CDR2 SYGVKD. Trimming shortened V by 1 base and J by 9 bases, and 10 bases separated the two germline ends. The CDR3 has 13 residues. The CDR3 loop reads CAISELIASEQFF. The DNA of the CDR3 is TGTGCCATCAGTGAGTTGATAGCTAGTGAGCAGTTCTTC.

The rearrangement joins TRBV3-1 to TRBJ2-7, with TRBD1 matching 9 bases. Germline CDR1 reads LGHDT; CDR2 reads YNNKEL (reference sequence). The CDR3 has 13 residues. The V and J ends lost 4 bases and 9 bases, in that order; junction bases with no gene match: 7. CDR3 sequence reads: CASSPGQGRWQYF. In DNA form, the CDR3 reads TGTGCCAGCAGCCCGGGACAGGGAAGATGGCAGTACTTC.

The chain links TRBV12-3 or TRBV12-4 to TRBJ2-1; 8 positions agree with TRBD2. J gave up 1 base and V 6 bases, and 5 bases lay outside the gene matches. The CDR3 runs to 15 residues. The CDR3: CASRTAGGSYNEQFF. In nucleotides, the CDR3 is TGTGCCAGCAGAACTGCGGGAGGTTCCTACAATGAGCAGTTCTTC.

The table lists this clonotype with a few counts. The gene calls are TRBV2 and TRBJ2-3; TRBD2 agrees at 13 bases. The CDR3 is 16 amino acids. The germline V gene has CDR1 SNHLY and CDR2 FYNNEI. With 8 bases clipped from V and 2 bases from J, the junction kept 7 bases outside the gene matches. The CDR3 coding sequence is TGTGCCAGCTTGGGACTAGCGGGAAGTAACACAGATACGCAGTATTTT. Protein: CASLGLAGSNTDTQYF. Variable domain in full (rest from reference TRBV2 and TRBJ2-3): EPEVTQTPSHQVTQMGQEVILRCVPISNHLYFYWYRQILGQKVEFLVSFYNNEISEKSEIFDDQFSVERPDGSNFTLKIRSTKLEDSAMYFCASLGLAGSNTDTQYFGPGTRLTVL.

V usage is TRBV20-1 and J usage is TRBJ2-5; 10 bases fit TRBD2. Germline CDR1 DFQATT, CDR2 SNEGSKA (reference sequence). The CDR3 has 14 amino acids. V lost 1 base and J lost 5; bases outside the gene matches: 4. In nucleotides, the CDR3 is TGCAGTGCTAGAGGGCTAGCGGGAGATGAGACCCAGTACTTC. Encoded protein: CSARGLAGDETQYF.

The V gene is TRBV9, the J gene TRBJ1-2; no clear D gene. CDR1 and CDR2 (germline): SGDLS, YYNGEE. CDR3 length: 11 amino acids. Trimming removed 2 bases from V and 1 base from J, with 0 bases in between. For the CDR3, the DNA is TGTGCCAGCAGCGTTAACTATGGCTACACCTTC. It specifies CASSVNYGYTF.